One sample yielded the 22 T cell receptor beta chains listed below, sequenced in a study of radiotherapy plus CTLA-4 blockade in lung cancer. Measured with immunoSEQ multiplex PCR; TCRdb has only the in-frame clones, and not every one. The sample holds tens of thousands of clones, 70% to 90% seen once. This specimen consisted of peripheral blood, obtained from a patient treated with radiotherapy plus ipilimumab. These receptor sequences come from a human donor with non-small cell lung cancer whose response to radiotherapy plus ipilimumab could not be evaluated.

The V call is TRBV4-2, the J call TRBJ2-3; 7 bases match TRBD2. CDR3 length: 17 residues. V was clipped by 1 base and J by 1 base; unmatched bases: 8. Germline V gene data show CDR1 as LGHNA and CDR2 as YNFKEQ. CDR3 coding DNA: TGTGCCAGCAGCCAAGGGTCCGCGGGAGATGGCACAGATACGCAGTATTTT. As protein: CASSQGSAGDGTDTQYF.

CDR3: CASGLKGGVTDTQYF. CDR3 DNA sequence: TGTGCTAGTGGTTTGAAGGGAGGGGTCACAGATACGCAGTATTTT. The chain employs TRBV12-5 and TRBJ2-3; 7 bases match TRBD2. CDR1 LGHNT and CDR2 FRNRAP come from the germline V gene. CDR3 length equals 15 residues. With V trimmed by 2 bases and J by 2 bases, 4 bases remained unmatched.

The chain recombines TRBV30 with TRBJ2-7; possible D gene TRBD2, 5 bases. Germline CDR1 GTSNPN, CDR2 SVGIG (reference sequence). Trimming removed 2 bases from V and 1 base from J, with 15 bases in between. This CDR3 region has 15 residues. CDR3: CAWSSMDWESYEQYF. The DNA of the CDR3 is TGTGCCTGGAGTTCTATGGACTGGGAATCCTACGAGCAGTACTTC.

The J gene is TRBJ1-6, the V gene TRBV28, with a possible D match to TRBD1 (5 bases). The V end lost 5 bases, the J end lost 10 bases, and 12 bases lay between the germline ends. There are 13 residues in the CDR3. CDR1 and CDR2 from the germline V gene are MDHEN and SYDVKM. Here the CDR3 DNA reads TGTGCCAGCAGTGGGACGCGGGGATCACCCCTCCACTTT. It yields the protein CASSGTRGSPLHF.

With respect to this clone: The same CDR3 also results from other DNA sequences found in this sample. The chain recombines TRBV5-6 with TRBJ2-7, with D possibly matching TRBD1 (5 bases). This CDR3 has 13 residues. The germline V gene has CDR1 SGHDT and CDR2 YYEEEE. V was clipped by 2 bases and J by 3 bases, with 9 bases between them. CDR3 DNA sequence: TGTGCCAGCAGCTTCCAGGGTCTCTACGAGCAGTACTTC. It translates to CASSFQGLYEQYF. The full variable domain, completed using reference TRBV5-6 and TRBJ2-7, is DAGVTQSPTHLIKTRGQQVTLRCSPKSGHDTVSWYQQALGQGPQFIFQYYEEEERQRGNFPDRFSGHQFPNYSSELNVNALLLGDSALYLCASSFQGLYEQYFGPGTRLTVT.

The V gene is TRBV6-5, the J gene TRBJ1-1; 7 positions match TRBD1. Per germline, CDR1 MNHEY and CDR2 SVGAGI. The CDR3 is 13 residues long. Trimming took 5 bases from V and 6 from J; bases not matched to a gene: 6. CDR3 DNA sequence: TGTGCCAGCAGTACGGGACAGCAAGCTGAAGCTTTCTTT. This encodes CASSTGQQAEAFF.

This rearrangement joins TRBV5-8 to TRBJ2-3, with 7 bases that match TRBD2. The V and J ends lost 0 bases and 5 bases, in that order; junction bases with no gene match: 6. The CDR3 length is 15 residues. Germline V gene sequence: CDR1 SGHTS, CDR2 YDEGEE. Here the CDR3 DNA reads TGTGCCAGCAGCTTGGGGGGGACTAAGGGAGATACGCAGTATTTT. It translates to CASSLGGTKGDTQYF.

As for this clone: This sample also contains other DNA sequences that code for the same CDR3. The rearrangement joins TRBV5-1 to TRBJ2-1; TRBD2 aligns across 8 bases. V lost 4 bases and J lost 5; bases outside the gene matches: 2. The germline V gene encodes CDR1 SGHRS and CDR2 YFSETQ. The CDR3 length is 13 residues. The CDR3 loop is CASSPGGDNEQFF. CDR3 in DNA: TGCGCCAGCAGCCCGGGAGGGGACAATGAGCAGTTCTTC.

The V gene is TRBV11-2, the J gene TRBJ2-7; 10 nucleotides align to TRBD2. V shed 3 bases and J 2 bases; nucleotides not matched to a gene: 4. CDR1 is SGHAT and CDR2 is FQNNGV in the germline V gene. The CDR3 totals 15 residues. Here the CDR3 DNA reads TGTGCCAGCAGCTTGGCCAGCGGGAGGGCCTACGAGCAGTACTTC. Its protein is CASSLASGRAYEQYF.

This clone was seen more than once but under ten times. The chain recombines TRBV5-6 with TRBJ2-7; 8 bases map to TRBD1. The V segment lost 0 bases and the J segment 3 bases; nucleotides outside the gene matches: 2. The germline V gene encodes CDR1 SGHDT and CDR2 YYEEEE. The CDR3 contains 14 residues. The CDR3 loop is CASSLGTGYYEQYF. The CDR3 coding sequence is TGTGCCAGCAGCTTGGGGACAGGGTACTACGAGCAGTACTTC.

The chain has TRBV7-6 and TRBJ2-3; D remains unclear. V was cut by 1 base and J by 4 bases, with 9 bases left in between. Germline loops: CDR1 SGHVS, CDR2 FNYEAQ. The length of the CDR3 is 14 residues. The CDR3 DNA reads TGTGCCAGCAGCTTAGGTCCCCTCTCAGATACGCAGTATTTT. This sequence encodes CASSLGPLSDTQYF.

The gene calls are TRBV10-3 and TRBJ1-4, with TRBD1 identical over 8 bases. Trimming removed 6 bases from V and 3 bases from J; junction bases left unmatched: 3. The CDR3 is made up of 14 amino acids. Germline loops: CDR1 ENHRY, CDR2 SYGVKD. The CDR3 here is CAIRAGGPNEKLFF. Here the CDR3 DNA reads TGTGCCATCAGAGCAGGGGGCCCTAATGAAAAACTGTTTTTT.

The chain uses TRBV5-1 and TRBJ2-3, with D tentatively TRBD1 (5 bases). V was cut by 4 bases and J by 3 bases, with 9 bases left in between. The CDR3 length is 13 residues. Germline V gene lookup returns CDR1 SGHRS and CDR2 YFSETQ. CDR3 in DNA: TGCGCCAGCAGCGTCAGGGAAACAGATACGCAGTATTTT. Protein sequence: CASSVRETDTQYF.

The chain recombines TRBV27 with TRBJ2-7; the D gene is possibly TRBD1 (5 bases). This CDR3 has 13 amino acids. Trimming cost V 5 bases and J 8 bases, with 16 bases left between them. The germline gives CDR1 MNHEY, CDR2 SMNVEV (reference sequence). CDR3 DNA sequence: TGTGCCAGCAGTCTCTACCGATCAGGGAAGCAGTACTTC. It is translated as CASSLYRSGKQYF.

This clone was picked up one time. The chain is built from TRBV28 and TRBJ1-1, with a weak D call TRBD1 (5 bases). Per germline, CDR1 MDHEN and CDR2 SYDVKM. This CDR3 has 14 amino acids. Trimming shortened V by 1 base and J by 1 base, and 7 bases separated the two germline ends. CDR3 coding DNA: TGTGCCAGCAGTTTATCGGGGGAGAACACTGAAGCTTTCTTT. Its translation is CASSLSGENTEAFF.

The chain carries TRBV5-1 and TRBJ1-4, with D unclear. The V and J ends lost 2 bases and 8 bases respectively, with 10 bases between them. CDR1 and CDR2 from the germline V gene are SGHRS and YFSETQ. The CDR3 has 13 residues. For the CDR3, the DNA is TGCGCCAGCAGCTTAGGTTCGGGAGAAAAACTGTTTTTT. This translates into CASSLGSGEKLFF.

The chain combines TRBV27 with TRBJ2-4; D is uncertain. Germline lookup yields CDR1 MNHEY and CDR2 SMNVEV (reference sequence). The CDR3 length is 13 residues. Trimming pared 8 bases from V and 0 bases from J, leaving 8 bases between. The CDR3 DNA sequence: TGTGCCAGCTTTAGCCTAGCCAAAAACATTCAGTACTTC. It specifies CASFSLAKNIQYF.

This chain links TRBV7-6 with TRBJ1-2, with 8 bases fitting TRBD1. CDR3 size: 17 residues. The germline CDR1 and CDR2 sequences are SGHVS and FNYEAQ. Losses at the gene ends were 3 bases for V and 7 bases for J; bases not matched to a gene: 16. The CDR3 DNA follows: TGTGCCAGCAGCTTCACCGGGACAGGCGAGGTATCCGGTGGCTACACCTTC. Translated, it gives CASSFTGTGEVSGGYTF.

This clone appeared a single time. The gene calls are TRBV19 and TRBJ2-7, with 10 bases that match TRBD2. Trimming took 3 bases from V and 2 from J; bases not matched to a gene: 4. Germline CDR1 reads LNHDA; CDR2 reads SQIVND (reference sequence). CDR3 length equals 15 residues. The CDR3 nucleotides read TGTGCCAGTAGTATTTCTAGCGGGAGCCCCTACGAGCAGTACTTC. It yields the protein CASSISSGSPYEQYF.

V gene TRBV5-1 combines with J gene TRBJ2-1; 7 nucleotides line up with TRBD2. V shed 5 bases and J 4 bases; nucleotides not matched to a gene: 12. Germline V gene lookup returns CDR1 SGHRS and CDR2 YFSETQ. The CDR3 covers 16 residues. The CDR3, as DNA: TGCGCCAGCAGTCTTCGCGAGGGAGGGTTATACAATGAGCAGTTCTTC. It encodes CASSLREGGLYNEQFF. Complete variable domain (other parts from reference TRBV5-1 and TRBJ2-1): KAGVTQTPRYLIKTRGQQVTLSCSPISGHRSVSWYQQTPGQGLQFLFEYFSETQRNKGNFPGRFSGRQFSNSRSEMNVSTLELGDSALYLCASSLREGGLYNEQFFGPGTRLTVL.

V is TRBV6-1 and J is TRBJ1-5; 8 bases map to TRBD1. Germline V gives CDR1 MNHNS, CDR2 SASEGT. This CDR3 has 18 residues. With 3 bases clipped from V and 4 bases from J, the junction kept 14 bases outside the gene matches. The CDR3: CASSDAAGGPTINQPQHF. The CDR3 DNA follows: TGTGCCAGCAGTGATGCAGCAGGGGGCCCTACTATTAATCAGCCCCAGCATTTT.

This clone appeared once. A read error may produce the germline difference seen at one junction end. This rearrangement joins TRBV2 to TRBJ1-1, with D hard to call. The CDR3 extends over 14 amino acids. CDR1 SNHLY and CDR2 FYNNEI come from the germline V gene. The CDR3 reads CASSEQRANTEAFF. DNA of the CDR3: TGTGCCAGCAGTGAACAGAGAGCGAACACTGAGGCTTTCTTT.